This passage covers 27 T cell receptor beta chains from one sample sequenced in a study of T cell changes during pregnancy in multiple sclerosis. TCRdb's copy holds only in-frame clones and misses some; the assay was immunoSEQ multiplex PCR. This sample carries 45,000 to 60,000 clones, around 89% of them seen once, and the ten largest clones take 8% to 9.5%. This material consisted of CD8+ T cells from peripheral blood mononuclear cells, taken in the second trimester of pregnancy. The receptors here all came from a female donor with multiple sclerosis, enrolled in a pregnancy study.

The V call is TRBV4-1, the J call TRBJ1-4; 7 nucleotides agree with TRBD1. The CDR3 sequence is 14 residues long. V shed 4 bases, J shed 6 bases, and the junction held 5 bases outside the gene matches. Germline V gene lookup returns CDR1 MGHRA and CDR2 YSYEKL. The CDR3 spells CASSPHRGDEKLFF. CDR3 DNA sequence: TGCGCCAGCAGCCCTCACAGGGGCGATGAAAAACTGTTTTTT.

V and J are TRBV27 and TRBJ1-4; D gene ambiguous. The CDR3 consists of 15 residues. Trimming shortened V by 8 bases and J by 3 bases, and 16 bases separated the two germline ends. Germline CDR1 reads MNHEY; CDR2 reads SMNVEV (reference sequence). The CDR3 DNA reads TGTGCCAGCTCCCCAGGTTCCATAGCTAATGAAAAACTGTTTTTT. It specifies CASSPGSIANEKLFF.

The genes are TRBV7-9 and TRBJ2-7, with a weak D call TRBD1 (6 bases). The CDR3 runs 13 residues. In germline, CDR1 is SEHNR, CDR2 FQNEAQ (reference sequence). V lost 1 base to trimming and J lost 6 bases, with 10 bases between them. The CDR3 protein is CASSLGTVSEQYF. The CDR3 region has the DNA TGTGCCAGCAGCTTAGGGACAGTTTCCGAGCAGTACTTC.

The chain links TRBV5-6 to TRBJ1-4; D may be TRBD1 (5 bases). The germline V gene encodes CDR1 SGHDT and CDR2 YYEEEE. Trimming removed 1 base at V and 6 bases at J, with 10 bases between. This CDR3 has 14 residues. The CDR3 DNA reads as TGTGCCAGCAGCTTGTTAGGGGCGGATGAAAAACTGTTTTTT. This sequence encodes CASSLLGADEKLFF.

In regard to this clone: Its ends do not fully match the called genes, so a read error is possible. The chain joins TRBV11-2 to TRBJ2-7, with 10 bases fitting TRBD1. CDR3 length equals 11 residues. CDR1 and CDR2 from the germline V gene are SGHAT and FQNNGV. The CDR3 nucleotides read TGTGCTACGGGACAGGGGTTCCCGTCGGACTTC. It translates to CATGQGFPSDF.

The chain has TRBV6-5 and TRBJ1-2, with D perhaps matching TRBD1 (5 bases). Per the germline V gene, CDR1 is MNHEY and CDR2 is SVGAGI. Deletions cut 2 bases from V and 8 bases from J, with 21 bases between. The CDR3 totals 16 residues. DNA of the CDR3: TGTGCCAGCAGTTACAGTGGCGATCTACAGGATATGGGCTACACCTTC. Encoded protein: CASSYSGDLQDMGYTF.

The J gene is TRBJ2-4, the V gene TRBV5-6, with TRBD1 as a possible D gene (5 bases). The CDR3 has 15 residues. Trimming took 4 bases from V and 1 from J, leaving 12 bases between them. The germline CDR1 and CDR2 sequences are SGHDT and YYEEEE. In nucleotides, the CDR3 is TGTGCCAGCAGCGGCAGGGCCGTCGCCAAAAACATTCAGTACTTC. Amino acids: CASSGRAVAKNIQYF.

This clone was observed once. CDR3: CASSHPLDGTTGEKLFF. For the CDR3, the DNA is TGCGCCAGCAGCCATCCTCTGGACGGGACAACGGGGGAAAAACTGTTTTTT. The chain links TRBV4-1 to TRBJ1-4; tentatively, D is TRBD1 (6 bases). Germline loops: CDR1 MGHRA, CDR2 YSYEKL. The V and J ends lost 3 bases and 8 bases respectively, with 22 bases between them. The CDR3 loop spans 17 amino acids.

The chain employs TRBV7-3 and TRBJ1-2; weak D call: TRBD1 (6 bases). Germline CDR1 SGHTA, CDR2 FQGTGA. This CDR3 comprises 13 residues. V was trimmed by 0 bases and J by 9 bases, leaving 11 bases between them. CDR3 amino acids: CASSLTGAESYTF. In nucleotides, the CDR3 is TGTGCCAGCAGCTTAACGGGGGCGGAAAGCTACACCTTC.

For the CDR3, the DNA is TGTGCCAGCAGCTCACGCGGGTCCCAGTACTTC. Residues: CASSSRGSQYF. V and J are TRBV7-3 and TRBJ2-5, with D perhaps matching TRBD2 (5 bases). The V gene's germline CDR1 is SGHTA and CDR2 FQGTGA. The germline V and J ends were trimmed by 4 bases and 9 bases, with 9 bases remaining between them. The CDR3 covers 11 residues.

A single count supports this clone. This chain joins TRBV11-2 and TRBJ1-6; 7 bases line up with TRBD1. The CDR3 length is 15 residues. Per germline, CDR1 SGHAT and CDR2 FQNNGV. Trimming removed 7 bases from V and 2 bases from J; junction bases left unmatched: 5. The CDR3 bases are TGTGCCAGCAAGCCAGGGGGAGCCTATAATTCACCCCTCCACTTT. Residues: CASKPGGAYNSPLHF.

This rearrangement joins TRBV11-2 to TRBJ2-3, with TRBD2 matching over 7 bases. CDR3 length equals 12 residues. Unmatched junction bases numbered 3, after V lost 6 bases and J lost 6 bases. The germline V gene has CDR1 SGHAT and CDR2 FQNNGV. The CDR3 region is CASRTGGDTQYF. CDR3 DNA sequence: TGTGCCAGCAGGACCGGGGGGGATACGCAGTATTTT.

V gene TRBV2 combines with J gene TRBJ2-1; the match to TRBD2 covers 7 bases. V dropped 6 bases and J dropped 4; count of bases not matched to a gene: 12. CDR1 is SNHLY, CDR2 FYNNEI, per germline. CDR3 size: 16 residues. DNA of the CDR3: TGTGCCAGCAGGGGCCTTTCTAGCGGACGGTACAATGAGCAGTTCTTC. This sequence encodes CASRGLSSGRYNEQFF. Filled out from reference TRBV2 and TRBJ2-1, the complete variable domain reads EPEVTQTPSHQVTQMGQEVILRCVPISNHLYFYWYRQILGQKVEFLVSFYNNEISEKSEIFDDQFSVERPDGSNFTLKIRSTKLEDSAMYFCASRGLSSGRYNEQFFGPGTRLTVL.

Here the CDR3 DNA reads TGTGCCAGCAGCTTGGTCAGCGGGGAGCTGTTTTTT. Residues: CASSLVSGELFF. The rearrangement joins TRBV5-6 to TRBJ2-2; D uncertain. The ends were cut back, 0 bases at V and 7 bases at J, with 4 bases in the middle. The V gene's germline CDR1 is SGHDT and CDR2 YYEEEE. The CDR3 consists of 12 residues.

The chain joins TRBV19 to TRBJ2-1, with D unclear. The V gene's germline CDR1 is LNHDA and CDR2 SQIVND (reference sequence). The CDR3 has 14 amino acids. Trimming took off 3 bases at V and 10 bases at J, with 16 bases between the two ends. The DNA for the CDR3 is TGTGCCAGTAGTATCAGCGCCCCTCCTGGGGAGCAGTTCTTC. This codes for CASSISAPPGEQFF.

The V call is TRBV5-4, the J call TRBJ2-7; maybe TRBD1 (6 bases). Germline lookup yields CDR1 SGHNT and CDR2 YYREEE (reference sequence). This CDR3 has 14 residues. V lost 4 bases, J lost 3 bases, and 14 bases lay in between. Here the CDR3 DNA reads TGTGCCAGCAGCGAGACAGGATTGGGCTACGAGCAGTACTTC. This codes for CASSETGLGYEQYF.

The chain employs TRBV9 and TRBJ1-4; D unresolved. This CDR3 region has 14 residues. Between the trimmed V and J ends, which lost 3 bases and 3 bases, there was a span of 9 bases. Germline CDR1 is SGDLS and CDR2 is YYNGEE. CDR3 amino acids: CASSAPHSNEKLFF. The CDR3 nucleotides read TGTGCCAGCAGCGCCCCACATTCTAATGAAAAACTGTTTTTT. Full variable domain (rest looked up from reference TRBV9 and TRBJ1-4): DSGVTQTPKHLITATGQRVTLRCSPRSGDLSVYWYQQSLDQGLQFLIQYYNGEERAKGNILERFSAQQFPDLHSELNLSSLELGDSALYFCASSAPHSNEKLFFGSGTQLSVL.

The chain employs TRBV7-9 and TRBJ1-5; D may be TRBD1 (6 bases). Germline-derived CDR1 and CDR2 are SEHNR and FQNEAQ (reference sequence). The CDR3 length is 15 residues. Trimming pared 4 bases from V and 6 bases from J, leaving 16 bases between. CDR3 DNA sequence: TGTGCCAGCAGCTCCAGTAACTCAGGGGTTCAGCCCCAGCATTTT. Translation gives CASSSSNSGVQPQHF.

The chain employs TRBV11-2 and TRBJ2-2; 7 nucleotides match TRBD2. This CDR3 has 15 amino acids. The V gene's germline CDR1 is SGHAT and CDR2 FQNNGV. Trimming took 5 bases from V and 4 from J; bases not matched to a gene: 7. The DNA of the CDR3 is TGTGCCAGCAGCGAAACTAGCGTAATCACCGGGGAGCTGTTTTTT. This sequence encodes CASSETSVITGELFF.

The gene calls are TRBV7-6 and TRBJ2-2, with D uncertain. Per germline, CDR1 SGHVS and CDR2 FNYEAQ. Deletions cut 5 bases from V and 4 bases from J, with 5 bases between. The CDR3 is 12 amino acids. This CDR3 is CASSPRTGELFF. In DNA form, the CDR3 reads TGTGCCAGCAGCCCCCGCACCGGGGAGCTGTTTTTT.

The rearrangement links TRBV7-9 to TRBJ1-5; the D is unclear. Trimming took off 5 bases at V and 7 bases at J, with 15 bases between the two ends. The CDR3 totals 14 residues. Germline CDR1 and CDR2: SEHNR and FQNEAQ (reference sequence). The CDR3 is CASSNDRVRQPQHF. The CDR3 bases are TGTGCCAGCAGCAACGATCGGGTACGACAGCCCCAGCATTTT.

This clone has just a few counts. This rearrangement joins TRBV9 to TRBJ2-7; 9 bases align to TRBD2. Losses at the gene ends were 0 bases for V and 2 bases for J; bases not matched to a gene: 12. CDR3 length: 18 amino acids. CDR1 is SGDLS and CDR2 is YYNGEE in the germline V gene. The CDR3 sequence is CASSVGGETSGFTYEQYF. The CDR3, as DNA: TGTGCCAGCAGCGTAGGGGGTGAGACTAGCGGATTCACCTACGAGCAGTACTTC.

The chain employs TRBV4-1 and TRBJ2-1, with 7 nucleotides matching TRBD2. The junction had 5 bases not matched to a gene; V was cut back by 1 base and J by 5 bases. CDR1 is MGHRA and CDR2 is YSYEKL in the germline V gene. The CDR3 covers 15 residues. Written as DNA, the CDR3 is TGCGCCAGCAGCCAAGGACTAGCTACGAACAATGAGCAGTTCTTC. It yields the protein CASSQGLATNNEQFF.

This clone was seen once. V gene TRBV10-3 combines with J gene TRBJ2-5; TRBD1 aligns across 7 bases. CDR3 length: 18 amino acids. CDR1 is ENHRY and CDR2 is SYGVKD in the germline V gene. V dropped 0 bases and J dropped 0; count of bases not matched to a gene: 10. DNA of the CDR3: TGTGCCATCAGTGAGTCGATAATTCCCGGGACAGACCAAGAGACCCAGTACTTC. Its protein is CAISESIIPGTDQETQYF.

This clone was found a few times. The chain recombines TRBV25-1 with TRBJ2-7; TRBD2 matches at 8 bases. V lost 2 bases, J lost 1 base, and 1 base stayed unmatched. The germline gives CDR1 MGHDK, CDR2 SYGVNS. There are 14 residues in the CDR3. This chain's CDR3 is CASSEAGGSYEQYF. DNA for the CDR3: TGTGCCAGCAGTGAAGCGGGGGGATCCTACGAGCAGTACTTC.

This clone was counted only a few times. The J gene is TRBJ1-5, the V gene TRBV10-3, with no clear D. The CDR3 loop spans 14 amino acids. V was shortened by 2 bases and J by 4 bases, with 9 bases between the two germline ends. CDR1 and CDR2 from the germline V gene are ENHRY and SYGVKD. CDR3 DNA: TGTGCCATCAGTGAGGATCTACTAAATCAGCCCCAGCATTTT. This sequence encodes CAISEDLLNQPQHF.

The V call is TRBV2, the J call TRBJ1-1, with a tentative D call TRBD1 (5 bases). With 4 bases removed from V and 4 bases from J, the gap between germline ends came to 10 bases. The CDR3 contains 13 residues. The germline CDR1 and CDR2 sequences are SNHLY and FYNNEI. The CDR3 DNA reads TGTGCCAGCAGTGGACGGGGGAGCACTGAAGCTTTCTTT. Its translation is CASSGRGSTEAFF.